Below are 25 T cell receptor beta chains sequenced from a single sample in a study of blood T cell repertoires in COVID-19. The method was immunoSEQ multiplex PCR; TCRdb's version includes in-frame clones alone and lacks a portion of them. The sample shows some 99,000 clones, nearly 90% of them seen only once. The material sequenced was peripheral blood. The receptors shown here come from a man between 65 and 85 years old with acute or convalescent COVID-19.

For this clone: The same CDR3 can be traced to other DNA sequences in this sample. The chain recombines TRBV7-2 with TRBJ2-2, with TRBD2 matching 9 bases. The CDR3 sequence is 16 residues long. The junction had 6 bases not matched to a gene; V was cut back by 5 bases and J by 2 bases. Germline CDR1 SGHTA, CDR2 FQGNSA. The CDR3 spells CASSPRGGVNTGELFF. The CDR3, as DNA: TGTGCCAGCAGCCCCCGCGGGGGGGTAAACACCGGGGAGCTGTTTTTT.

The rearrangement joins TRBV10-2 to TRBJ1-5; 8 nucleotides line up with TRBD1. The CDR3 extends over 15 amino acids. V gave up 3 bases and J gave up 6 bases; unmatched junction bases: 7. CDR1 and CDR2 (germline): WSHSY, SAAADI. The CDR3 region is CASSDRGLNGQPQHF. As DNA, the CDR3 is TGCGCCAGCAGTGACAGGGGGCTGAATGGTCAGCCCCAGCATTTT.

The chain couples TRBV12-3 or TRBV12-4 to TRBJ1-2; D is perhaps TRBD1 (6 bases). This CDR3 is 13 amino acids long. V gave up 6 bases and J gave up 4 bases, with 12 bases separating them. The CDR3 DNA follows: TGTGCCAGCAGAACCCAGGGGCGCTATGGCTACACCTTC. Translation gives CASRTQGRYGYTF.

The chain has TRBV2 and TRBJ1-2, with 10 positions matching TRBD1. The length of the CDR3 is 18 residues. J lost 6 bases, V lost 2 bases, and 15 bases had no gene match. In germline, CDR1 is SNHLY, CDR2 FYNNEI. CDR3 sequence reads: CASSERRQGALTSNGYTF. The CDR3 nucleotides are TGTGCCAGCAGTGAACGTAGACAGGGGGCCTTAACTTCGAATGGCTACACCTTC.

The CDR3 loop is CASSQEWQGFENSPLHF. The DNA for the CDR3 is TGCGCCAGCAGCCAGGAATGGCAGGGATTCGAGAATTCACCCCTCCACTTT. The rearrangement uses TRBV4-1 and TRBJ1-6; D may be TRBD1 (5 bases). This CDR3 region has 17 residues. Trimming cost V 3 bases and J 7 bases, with 19 bases left between them. Germline CDR1 MGHRA, CDR2 YSYEKL.

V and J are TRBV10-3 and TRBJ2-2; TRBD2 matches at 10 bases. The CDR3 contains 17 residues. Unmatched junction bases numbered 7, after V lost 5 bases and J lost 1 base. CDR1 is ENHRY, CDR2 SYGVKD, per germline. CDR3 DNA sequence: TGTGCCATCAGTTTGACCCTAGCGGGGGAGAACACCGGGGAGCTGTTTTTT. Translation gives CAISLTLAGENTGELFF.

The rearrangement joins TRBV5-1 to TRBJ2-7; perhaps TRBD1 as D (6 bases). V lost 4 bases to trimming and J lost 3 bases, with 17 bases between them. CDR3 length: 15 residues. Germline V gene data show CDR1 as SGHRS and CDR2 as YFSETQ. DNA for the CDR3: TGCGCCAGCAGCCTATTCCCCACAGGGCTCTACGAGCAGTACGTC. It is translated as CASSLFPTGLYEQYV.

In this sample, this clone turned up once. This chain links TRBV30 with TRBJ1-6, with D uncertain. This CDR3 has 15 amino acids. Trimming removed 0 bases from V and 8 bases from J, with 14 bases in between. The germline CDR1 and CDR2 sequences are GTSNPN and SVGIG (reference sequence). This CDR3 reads CAWSVGRGGDSPLHF. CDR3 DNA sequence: TGTGCCTGGAGTGTTGGTCGGGGAGGTGATTCACCCCTCCACTTT.

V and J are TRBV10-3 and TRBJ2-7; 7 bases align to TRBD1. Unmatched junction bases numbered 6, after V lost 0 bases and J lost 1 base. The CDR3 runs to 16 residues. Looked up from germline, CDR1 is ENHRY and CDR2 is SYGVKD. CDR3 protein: CAISESPGTVSYEQYV. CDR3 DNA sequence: TGTGCCATCAGTGAGTCCCCCGGGACAGTATCCTACGAGCAGTACGTC.

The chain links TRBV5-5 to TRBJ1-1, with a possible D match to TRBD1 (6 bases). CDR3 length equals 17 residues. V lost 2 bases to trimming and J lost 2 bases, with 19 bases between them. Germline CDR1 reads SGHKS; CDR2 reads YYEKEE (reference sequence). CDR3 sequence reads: CASSFGWGRAPNTEAFF. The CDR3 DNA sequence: TGTGCCAGCAGCTTTGGCTGGGGGCGGGCGCCTAACACTGAAGCTTTCTTT.

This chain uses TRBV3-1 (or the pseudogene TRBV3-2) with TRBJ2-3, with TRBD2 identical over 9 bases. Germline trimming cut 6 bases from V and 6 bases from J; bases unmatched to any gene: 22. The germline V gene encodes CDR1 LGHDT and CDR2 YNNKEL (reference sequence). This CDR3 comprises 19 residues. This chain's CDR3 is CASRNRSGLASLGVDTQYF. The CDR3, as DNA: TGTGCCAGCAGAAACAGATCGGGACTAGCATCATTGGGAGTGGATACGCAGTATTTT.

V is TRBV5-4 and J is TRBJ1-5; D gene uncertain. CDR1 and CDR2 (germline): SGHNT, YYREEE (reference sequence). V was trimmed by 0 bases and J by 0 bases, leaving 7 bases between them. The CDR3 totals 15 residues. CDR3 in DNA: TGTGCCAGCAGCTTGGATCCGGGTAGCAATCAGCCCCAGCATTTT. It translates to CASSLDPGSNQPQHF.

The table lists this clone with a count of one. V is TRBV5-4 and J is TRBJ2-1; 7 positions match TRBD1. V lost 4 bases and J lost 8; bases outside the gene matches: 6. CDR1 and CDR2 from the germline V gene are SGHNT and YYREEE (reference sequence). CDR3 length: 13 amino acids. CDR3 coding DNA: TGTGCCAGCAGCCCTGACAGGGCGGATGAGCAGTTCTTC. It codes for CASSPDRADEQFF.

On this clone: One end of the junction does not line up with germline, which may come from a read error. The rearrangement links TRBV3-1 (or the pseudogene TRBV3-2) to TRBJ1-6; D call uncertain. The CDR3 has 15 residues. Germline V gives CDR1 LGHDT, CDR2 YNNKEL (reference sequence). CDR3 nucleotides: TGTGCCAGCAGCCAAGTTAGCGGGGATAAATCACCCCTCCACTTT. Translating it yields CASSQVSGDKSPLHF.

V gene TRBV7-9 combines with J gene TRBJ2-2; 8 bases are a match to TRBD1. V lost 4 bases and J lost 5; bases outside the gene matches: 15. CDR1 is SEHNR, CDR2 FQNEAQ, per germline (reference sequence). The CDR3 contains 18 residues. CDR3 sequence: CASSSRTRTGRVTGELFF. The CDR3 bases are TGTGCCAGCAGCTCACGAACTAGGACAGGGAGAGTAACCGGGGAGCTGTTTTTT.

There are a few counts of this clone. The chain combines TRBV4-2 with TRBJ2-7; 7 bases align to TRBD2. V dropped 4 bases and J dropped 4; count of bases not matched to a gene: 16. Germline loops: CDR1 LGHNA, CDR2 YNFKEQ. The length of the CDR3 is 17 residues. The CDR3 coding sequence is TGTGCCAGCAGCCCCTCGGGGACGTTTGGGGGGGTATACGAGCAGTACTTC. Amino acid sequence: CASSPSGTFGGVYEQYF.

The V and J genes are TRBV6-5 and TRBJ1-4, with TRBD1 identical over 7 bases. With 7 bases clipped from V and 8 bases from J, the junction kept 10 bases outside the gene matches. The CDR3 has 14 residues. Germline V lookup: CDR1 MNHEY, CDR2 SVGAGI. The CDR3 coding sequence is TGTGCCAGCACCTACTACAGGGGTGGCGAAAAACTGTTTTTT. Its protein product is CASTYYRGGEKLFF.

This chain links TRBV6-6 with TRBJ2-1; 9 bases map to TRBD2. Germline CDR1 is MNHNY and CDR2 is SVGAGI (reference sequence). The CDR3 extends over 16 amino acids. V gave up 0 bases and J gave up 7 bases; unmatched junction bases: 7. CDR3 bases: TGTGCCAGCAGTTACTCGGCGGGGGGGCTGAAAAATGAGCAGTTCTTC. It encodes CASSYSAGGLKNEQFF.

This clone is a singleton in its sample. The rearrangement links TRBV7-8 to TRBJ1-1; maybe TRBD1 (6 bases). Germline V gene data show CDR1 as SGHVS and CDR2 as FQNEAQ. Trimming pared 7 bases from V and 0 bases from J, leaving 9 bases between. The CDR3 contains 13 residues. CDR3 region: CASKQGMNTEAFF. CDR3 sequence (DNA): TGTGCCAGCAAGCAGGGGATGAACACTGAAGCTTTCTTT.

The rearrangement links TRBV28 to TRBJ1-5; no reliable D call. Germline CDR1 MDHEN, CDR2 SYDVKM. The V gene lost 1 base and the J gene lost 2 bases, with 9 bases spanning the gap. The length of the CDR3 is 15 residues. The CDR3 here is CASSLLQERNQPQHF. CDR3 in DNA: TGTGCCAGCAGTTTATTGCAGGAACGCAATCAGCCCCAGCATTTT.

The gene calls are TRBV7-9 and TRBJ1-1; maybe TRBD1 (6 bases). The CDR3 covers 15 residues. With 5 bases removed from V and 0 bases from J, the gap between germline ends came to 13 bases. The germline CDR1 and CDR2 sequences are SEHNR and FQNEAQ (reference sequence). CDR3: CASSTHDRLNTEAFF. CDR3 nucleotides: TGTGCCAGCAGCACCCATGACAGGTTGAACACTGAAGCTTTCTTT.

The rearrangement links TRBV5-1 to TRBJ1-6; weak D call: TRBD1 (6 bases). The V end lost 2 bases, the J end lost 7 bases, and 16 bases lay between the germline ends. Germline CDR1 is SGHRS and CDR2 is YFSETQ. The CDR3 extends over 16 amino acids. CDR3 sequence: CASSLNPQGTNSPLHF. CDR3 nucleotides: TGCGCCAGCAGCTTAAACCCACAGGGCACAAATTCACCCCTCCACTTT.

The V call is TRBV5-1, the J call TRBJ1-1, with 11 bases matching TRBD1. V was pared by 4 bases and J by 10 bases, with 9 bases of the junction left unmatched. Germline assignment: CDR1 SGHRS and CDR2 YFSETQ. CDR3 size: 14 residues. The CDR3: CASSGDRGIFSAFF. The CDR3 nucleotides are TGCGCCAGCAGCGGGGACAGGGGGATATTTTCAGCTTTCTTT.

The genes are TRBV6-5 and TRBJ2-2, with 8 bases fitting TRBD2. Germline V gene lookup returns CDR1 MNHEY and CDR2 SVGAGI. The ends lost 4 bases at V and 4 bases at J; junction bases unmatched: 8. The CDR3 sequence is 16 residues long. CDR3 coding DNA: TGTGCCAGCAGTTCAACCTTAGCGGGATTCACCGGGGAGCTGTTTTTT. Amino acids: CASSSTLAGFTGELFF.

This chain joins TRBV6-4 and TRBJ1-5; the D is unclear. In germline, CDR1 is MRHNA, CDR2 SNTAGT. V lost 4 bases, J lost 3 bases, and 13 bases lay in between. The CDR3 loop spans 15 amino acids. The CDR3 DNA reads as TGTGCCAGCAGTGCCCAAGGAGGGATCAATCAGCCCCAGCATTTT. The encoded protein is CASSAQGGINQPQHF.